The source of this T cell receptor beta chain is a study of T cells expressing NK-cell markers. As for the study in general: Each TCR beta repertoire originated in sorted T cells that were CD3+CD56+NKG2C+, CD3+CD56+NKG2C- or CD3+CD56-NKG2C+.

Study observations and caveats: These clonotypes additionally ranked first within the CD3+CD56-NKG2C+ fraction of a handful of donors.

This CDR3 is built from 17 residues. Germline CDR1 reads MGHRA; CDR2 reads YSYEKL. The authors generated TCR beta cDNA through 5'RACE template switching with UMIs. For each CDR3 protein, TCRdb gives one entry from its re-call of the 5' RACE reads, without DNA. This sample contains a few hundred thousand distinct CDR3 sequences. A word on this clonotype: What it binds is unknown.

Sample: blood T cells: a sorted CD56 or NKG2C T cell subset, CD4+ or CD8+ T cells, or bulk PBMC T cells (not recorded which). This TCR was sampled from a woman aged 45-65 years in good health. The rearrangement joins TRBV4-1 to TRBJ2-1; TCRdb reports TRBD2, a call that lacks DNA to check it against. This CDR3 reads CASSQPTSGRSINEQFF.